This T cell receptor (beta chain) was observed in a study of prognosis after radiotherapy for stage I lung cancer. About the study: A biologically effective dose of at least 100 Gy came via 3-5 SBRT fractions.

In its sample, this clonotype is medium-sized. The CDR3 sequence is 12 residues long. Trimming shortened V by 3 bases and J by 8 bases, and 11 bases separated the two germline ends. CDR1 is DFQATT and CDR2 is SNEGSKA in the germline V gene (reference sequence). Two sampling time points were used, and 6 to 7.5 milliliters of peripheral blood were drawn at each. Template was genomic DNA; TCR beta CDR3 amplified in two multiplex PCR rounds. First-round PCR used primers specific to each TRBV and TRBJ gene. Each CDR3 protein is one row after TCRdb ran MiXCR on the multiplex PCR reads. This sample yields 15,000 to 20,000 distinct CDR3 sequences, of which roughly 28% are seen a single time; 22% belongs to the top ten.

The source material was PBMCs, sampled before or after stereotactic body radiation therapy (not recorded which). This TCR came from a donor of 50 years or more with non-small cell lung cancer. This sequence joins TRBV20-1 and TRBJ2-1, with TRBD2 as a possible D gene (5 bases). CDR3 loop: CSASSSMHEQFF. The CDR3 region has the DNA TGCAGTGCTAGTTCTAGCATGCATGAGCAGTTCTTC.